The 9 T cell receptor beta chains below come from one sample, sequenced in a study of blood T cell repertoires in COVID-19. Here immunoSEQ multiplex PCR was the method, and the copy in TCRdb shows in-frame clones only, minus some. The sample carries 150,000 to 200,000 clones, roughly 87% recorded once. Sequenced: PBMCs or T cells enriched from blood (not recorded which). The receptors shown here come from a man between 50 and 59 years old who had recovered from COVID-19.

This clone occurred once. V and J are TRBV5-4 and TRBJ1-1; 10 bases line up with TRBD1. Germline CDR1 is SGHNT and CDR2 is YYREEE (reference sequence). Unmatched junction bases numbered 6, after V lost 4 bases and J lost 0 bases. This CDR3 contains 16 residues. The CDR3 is CASSGGTGAVNTEAFF. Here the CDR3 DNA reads TGTGCCAGCAGCGGGGGGACAGGGGCGGTGAACACTGAAGCTTTCTTT.

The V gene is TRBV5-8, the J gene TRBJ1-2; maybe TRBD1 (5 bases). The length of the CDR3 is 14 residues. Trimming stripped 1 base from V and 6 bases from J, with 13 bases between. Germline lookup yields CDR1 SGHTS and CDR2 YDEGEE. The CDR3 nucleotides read TGTGCCAGCAGCTTGAATCTAATAGGGGATGGCTACACCTTC. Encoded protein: CASSLNLIGDGYTF.

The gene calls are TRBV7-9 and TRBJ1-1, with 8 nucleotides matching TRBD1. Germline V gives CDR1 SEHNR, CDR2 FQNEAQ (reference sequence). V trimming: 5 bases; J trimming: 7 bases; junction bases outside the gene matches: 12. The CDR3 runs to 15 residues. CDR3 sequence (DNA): TGTGCCAGCAGCACCCCCGGGACAGGAGCGGATGAAGCTTTCTTT. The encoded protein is CASSTPGTGADEAFF. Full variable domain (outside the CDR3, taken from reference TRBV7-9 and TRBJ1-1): DTGVSQNPRHKITKRGQNVTFRCDPISEHNRLYWYRQTLGQGPEFLTYFQNEAQLEKSRLLSDRFSAERPKGSFSTLEIQRTEQGDSAMYLCASSTPGTGADEAFFGQGTRLTVV.

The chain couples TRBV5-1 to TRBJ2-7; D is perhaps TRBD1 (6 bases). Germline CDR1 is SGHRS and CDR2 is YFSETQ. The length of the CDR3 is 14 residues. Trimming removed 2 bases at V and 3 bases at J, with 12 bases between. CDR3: CASSFQGSGYEQYF. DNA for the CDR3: TGCGCCAGCAGCTTTCAGGGGAGCGGCTACGAGCAGTACTTC. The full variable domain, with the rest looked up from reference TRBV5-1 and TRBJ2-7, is KAGVTQTPRYLIKTRGQQVTLSCSPISGHRSVSWYQQTPGQGLQFLFEYFSETQRNKGNFPGRFSGRQFSNSRSEMNVSTLELGDSALYLCASSFQGSGYEQYFGPGTRLTVT.

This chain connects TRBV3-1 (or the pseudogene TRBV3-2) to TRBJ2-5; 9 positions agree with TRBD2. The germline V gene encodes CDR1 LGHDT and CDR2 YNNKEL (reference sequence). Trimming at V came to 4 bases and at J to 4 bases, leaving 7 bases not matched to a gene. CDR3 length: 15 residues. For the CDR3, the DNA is TGTGCCAGCAGCCGAGCAGCGGGAGGACGAGAGACCCAGTACTTC. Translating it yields CASSRAAGGRETQYF.

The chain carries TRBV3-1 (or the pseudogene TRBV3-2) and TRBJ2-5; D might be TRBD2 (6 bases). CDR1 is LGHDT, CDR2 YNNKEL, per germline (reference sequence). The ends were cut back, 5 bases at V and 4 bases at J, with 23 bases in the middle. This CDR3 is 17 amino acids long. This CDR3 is CASSSRWRAEGAETQYF. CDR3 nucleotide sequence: TGTGCCAGCAGCTCACGCTGGAGGGCCGAGGGAGCAGAGACCCAGTACTTC.

The CDR3 reads CASSSTSSGGADTQYF. The DNA for the CDR3 is TGTGCCAGCAGCTCGACTTCTAGCGGGGGGGCAGATACGCAGTATTTT. V and J are TRBV11-2 and TRBJ2-3, with 12 bases that match TRBD2. CDR1 is SGHAT, CDR2 FQNNGV, per germline. CDR3 length: 16 amino acids. After removal of 4 bases from V and 4 bases from J, the junction contained 6 bases not matched to a gene.

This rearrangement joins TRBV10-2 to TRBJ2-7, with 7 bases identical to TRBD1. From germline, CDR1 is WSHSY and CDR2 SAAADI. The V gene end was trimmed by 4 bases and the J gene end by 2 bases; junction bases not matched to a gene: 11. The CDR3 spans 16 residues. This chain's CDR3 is CASSARTGEVAYEQYF. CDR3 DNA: TGCGCCAGCAGTGCGAGAACAGGGGAAGTGGCCTACGAGCAGTACTTC.

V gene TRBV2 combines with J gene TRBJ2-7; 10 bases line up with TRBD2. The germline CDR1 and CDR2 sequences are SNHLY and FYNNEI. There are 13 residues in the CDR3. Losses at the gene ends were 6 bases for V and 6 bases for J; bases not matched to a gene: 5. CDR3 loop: CASSVLAGVEQYF. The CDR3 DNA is TGTGCCAGCAGCGTTCTAGCGGGAGTCGAGCAGTACTTC.